The entry below gives a single TCR beta chain sequence along with its context. Its antigen is still unknown. These data belong to a study of human T cells and chemical hapten exposure. CDR3 size: 14 residues. CDR1 is SQVTM, CDR2 ANQGSEA, per germline. V was clipped by 6 bases and J by 0 bases, with 12 bases between them. Time point indicated: healthy volunteer bleed at 2 weeks. Unfractionated whole blood was the source of the extracted total RNA. TCRdb reanalysed the RACE reads using MiXCR and keeps one entry per CDR3 protein. The sample lists about 130,000 distinct CDR3 sequences, approximately 10% occurring once. Study observations and caveats: With DPC sensitization, TCRs exceeding 1 in 1000 frequency showed no change.

The chain is built from TRBV29-1 and TRBJ1-5; no definite D call. The source material was whole blood. This sequence was found in a male donor in good health. Some clones in this sample may be carry-over from other donors' samples. CDR3: CSVWTPSSNQPQHF. The CDR3 DNA follows: TGCAGCGTCTGGACCCCGAGTAGCAATCAGCCCCAGCATTTT.